The entry below gives a single T cell receptor beta chain sequence along with its context. The antigen is undetermined. TCRdb analysed the 5' RACE reads with MiXCR anew, one entry per CDR3 protein. The sample comprises about 890,000 distinct CDR3 sequences, roughly 12% of which are singletons, and 1.5% to 2% rests with the top ten. The data belong to a study of identical twins. Study-wide findings and caveats: Cord blood's abundant beta clonotypes had fewer insertions, unlike memory repertoires. Beta out-of-frame sequences showed weaker excess twin sharing.

This sample also belongs to another study, concerning yellow fever vaccine responses in identical twins.

The source material was PBMCs. The sequence derives from a young woman in good health.

The CDR3 sequence: CASRLAGANVLTF. Written as DNA, the CDR3 is TGTGCCAGCAGGCTGGCTGGGGCCAACGTCCTGACTTTC. The rearrangement uses TRBV13 and TRBJ2-6, with D unclear. From germline, CDR1 is PRHDT and CDR2 FYEKMQ (reference sequence). This CDR3 contains 13 residues. The ends were cut back, 6 bases at V and 2 bases at J, with 5 bases in the middle.